These 7 T cell receptor beta chains were all obtained from the same sample, sequenced in a study of blood T cell repertoires in COVID-19. Data came from immunoSEQ multiplex PCR; TCRdb stores just in-frame clones and leaves some out. The data contain some 490,000 clones, 88% of them singletons. Sequenced: PBMCs or T cells enriched from blood (not recorded which). These receptor sequences come from a woman aged 55-70 years who had recovered from COVID-19.

The table lists this clone with a count of one. The chain employs TRBV4-1 and TRBJ2-2; D might be TRBD1 (5 bases). Germline loops: CDR1 MGHRA, CDR2 YSYEKL. The V gene lost 1 base and the J gene lost 4 bases, with 13 bases spanning the gap. There are 16 residues in the CDR3. CDR3 region: CASSQAQGWGTGELFF. The CDR3 coding sequence is TGCGCCAGCAGCCAAGCGCAGGGTTGGGGCACCGGGGAGCTGTTTTTT.

The genes are TRBV7-2 and TRBJ2-3; 8 bases are a match to TRBD1. In germline, CDR1 is SGHTA, CDR2 FQGNSA. The CDR3 consists of 13 residues. With V trimmed by 5 bases and J by 6 bases, 4 bases remained unmatched. In nucleotides, the CDR3 is TGTGCCAGCAGCGGACAGGGTGTGGATACGCAGTATTTT. This encodes CASSGQGVDTQYF.

The V gene is TRBV13, the J gene TRBJ2-5; 8 positions match TRBD2. The germline V gene has CDR1 PRHDT and CDR2 FYEKMQ (reference sequence). The CDR3 has 15 residues. Trimming at V came to 2 bases and at J to 4 bases, leaving 6 bases not matched to a gene. Here the CDR3 DNA reads TGTGCCAGCAGCTTACCCGGGGGGGCAGGAGAGACCCAGTACTTC. Protein product: CASSLPGGAGETQYF. Drawing the rest from reference TRBV13 and TRBJ2-5, the complete variable domain is AAGVIQSPRHLIKEKRETATLKCYPIPRHDTVYWYQQGPGQDPQFLISFYEKMQSDKGSIPDRFSAQQFSDYHSELNMSSLELGDSALYFCASSLPGGAGETQYFGPGTRLLVL.

The chain is built from TRBV11-2 and TRBJ2-5; a weak D match, TRBD1 (5 bases). CDR1 and CDR2 (germline): SGHAT, FQNNGV. The length of the CDR3 is 13 residues. V lost 3 bases to trimming and J lost 3 bases, with 8 bases between them. CDR3: CASSFGAEETQYF. The CDR3 nucleotides read TGTGCCAGCAGCTTTGGGGCGGAAGAGACCCAGTACTTC.

This CDR3 reads CASSLDLSAGGPYEQFF. DNA of the CDR3: TGTGCCAGCAGCTTAGATCTCTCAGCGGGGGGGCCGTATGAGCAGTTCTTC. The chain recombines TRBV11-2 with TRBJ2-1, with TRBD2 identical over 10 bases. After removal of 0 bases from V and 8 bases from J, the junction contained 10 bases not matched to a gene. The CDR3 is 17 residues long. Germline values: CDR1 SGHAT, CDR2 FQNNGV.

The J gene is TRBJ2-7, the V gene TRBV6-5; 9 bases agree with TRBD1. This CDR3 has 15 residues. CDR1 and CDR2 from the germline V gene are MNHEY and SVGAGI. The trim removed 2 bases at V and 2 bases at J, leaving 4 bases unmatched. The CDR3 loop is CASSYRGTGTYEQYV. The CDR3 DNA follows: TGTGCCAGCAGTTACAGGGGGACAGGGACCTACGAGCAGTACGTC.

The genes are TRBV2 and TRBJ1-3; 7 bases align to TRBD1. This CDR3 is built from 15 residues. Germline CDR1 and CDR2: SNHLY and FYNNEI. The V segment lost 8 bases and the J segment 1 base; nucleotides outside the gene matches: 8. CDR3 protein: CASSRTGLSGNTIYF. The CDR3 coding sequence is TGTGCCAGCTCCCGGACAGGCCTTTCTGGAAACACCATATATTTT.